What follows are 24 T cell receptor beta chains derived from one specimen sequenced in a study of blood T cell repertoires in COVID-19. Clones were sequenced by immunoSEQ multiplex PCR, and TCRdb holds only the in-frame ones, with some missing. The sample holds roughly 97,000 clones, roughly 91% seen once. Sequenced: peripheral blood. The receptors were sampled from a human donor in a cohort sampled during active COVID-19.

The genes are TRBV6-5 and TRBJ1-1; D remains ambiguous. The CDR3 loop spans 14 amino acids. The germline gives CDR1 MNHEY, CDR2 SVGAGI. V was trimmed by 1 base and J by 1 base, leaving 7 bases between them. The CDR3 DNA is TGTGCCAGCAGTTACTATCCCAGGAACACTGAAGCTTTCTTT. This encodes CASSYYPRNTEAFF.

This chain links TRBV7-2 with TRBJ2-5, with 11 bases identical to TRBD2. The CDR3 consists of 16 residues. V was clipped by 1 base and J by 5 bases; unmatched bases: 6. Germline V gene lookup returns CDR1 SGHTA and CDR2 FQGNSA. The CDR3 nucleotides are TGTGCCAGCAGCTTAGGGATAGCGGGGGGGCGTGAGACCCAGTACTTC. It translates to CASSLGIAGGRETQYF.

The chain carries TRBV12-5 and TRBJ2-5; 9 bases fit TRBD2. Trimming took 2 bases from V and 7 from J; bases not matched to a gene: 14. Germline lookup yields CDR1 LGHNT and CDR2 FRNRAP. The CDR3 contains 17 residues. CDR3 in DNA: TGTGCTAGTGGTTTGCTCGTGGGGGCTAGCGGGGCCGTGACCCAGTACTTC. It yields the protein CASGLLVGASGAVTQYF.

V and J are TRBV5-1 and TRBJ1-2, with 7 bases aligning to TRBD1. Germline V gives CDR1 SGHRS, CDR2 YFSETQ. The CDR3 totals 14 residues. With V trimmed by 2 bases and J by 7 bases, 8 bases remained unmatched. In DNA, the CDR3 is TGCGCCAGCAGCTTAGACAGGGCGGGAGGTGGCTACACCTTC. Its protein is CASSLDRAGGGYTF.

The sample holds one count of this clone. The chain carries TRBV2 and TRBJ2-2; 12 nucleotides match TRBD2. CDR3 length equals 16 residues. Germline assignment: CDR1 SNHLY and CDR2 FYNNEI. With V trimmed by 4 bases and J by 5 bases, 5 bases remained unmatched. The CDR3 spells CASSATTSGGTGELFF. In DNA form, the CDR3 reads TGTGCCAGCAGTGCGACGACTAGCGGGGGAACCGGGGAGCTGTTTTTT.

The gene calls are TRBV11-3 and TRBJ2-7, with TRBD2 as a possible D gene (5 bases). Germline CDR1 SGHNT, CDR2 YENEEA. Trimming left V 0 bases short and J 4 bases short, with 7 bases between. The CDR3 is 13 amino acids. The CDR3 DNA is TGTGCCAGCAGCTTAGAACCGGGGTACGAGCAGTACTTC. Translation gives CASSLEPGYEQYF. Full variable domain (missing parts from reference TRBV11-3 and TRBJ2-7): EAGVVQSPRYKIIEKKQPVAFWCNPISGHNTLYWYLQNLGQGPELLIRYENEEAVDDSQLPKDRFSAERLKGVDSTLKIQPAELGDSAVYLCASSLEPGYEQYFGPGTRLTVT.

The CDR3 DNA reads TGTGCCAGCAGCCAAGGGGCAGTAGTAACAGATACGCAGTATTTT. Amino acids: CASSQGAVVTDTQYF. The V and J genes are TRBV4-2 and TRBJ2-3; D is undetermined. Trimming took off 1 base at V and 3 bases at J, with 11 bases between the two ends. This CDR3 is 15 amino acids long. The germline V gene has CDR1 LGHNA and CDR2 YNFKEQ.

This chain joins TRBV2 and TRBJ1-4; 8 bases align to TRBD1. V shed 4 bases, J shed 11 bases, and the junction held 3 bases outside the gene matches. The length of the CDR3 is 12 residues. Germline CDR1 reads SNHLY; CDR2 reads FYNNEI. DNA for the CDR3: TGTGCCAGCAGTGCTGGACAGGGCAAACTGTTTTTT. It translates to CASSAGQGKLFF.

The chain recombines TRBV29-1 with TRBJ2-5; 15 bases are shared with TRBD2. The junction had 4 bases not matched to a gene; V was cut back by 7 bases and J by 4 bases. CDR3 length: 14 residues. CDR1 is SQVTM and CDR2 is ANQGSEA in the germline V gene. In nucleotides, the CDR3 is TGCAGCGCTGGACTAGCGGGGGGGCTAGAGACCCAGTACTTC. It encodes CSAGLAGGLETQYF.

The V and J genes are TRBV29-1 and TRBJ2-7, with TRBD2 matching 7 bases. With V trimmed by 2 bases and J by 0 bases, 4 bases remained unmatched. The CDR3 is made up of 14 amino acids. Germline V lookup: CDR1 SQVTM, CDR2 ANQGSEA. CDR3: CSVETSEHSYEQYF. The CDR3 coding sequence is TGCAGCGTTGAAACTAGCGAACACTCCTACGAGCAGTACTTC.

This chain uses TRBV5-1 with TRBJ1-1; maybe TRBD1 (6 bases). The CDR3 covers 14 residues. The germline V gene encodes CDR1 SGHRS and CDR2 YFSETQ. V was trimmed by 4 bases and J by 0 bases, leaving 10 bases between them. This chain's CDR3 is CASSQGILNTEAFF. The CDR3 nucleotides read TGCGCCAGCAGCCAGGGGATCCTGAACACTGAAGCTTTCTTT.

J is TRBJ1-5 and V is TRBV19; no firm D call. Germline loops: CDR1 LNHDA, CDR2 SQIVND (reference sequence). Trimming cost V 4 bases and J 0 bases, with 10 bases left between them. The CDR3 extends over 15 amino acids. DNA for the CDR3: TGTGCCAGTAGTAAGGTCTCAGGTAGCAATCAGCCCCAGCATTTT. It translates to CASSKVSGSNQPQHF.

The CDR3 spells CASSQGLRDRGWCGYTF. The CDR3 DNA follows: TGTGCCAGCAGCCAAGGATTGAGGGACAGGGGATGGTGTGGCTACACCTTC. V and J are TRBV3-1 (or the pseudogene TRBV3-2) and TRBJ1-2; 10 bases line up with TRBD1. The ends lost 1 base at V and 7 bases at J; junction bases unmatched: 12. Germline values: CDR1 LGHDT, CDR2 YNNKEL (reference sequence). This CDR3 contains 17 residues.

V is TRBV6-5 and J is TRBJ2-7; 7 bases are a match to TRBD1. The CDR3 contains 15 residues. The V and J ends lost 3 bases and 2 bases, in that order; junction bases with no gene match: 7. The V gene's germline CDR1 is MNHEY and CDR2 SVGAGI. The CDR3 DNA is TGTGCCAGCAGTTATAGGGACAGAGGAACCTACGAGCAGTACTTC. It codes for CASSYRDRGTYEQYF.

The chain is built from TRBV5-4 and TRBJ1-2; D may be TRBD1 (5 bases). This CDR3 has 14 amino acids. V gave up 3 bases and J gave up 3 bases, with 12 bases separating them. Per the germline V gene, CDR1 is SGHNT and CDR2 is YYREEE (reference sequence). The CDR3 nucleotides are TGTGCCAGCAGCTCAAACTGGGGGGACTATGGCTACACCTTC. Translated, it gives CASSSNWGDYGYTF.

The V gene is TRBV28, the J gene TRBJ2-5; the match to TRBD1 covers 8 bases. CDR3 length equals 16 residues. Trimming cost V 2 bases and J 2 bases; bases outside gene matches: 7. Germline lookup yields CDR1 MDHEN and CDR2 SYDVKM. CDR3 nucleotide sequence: TGTGCCAGCAGTTTACCCGACAGGGGACTTCAAGAGACCCAGTACTTC. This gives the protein CASSLPDRGLQETQYF.

Written as DNA, the CDR3 is TGTGCTAGTGGTTTGGACAGGATGGACATTCAGTACTTC. It translates to CASGLDRMDIQYF. This chain connects TRBV12-5 to TRBJ2-4; D may be TRBD1 (5 bases). This CDR3 comprises 13 residues. Germline V lookup: CDR1 LGHNT, CDR2 FRNRAP. V was pared by 1 base and J by 8 bases, with 9 bases between.

Here the CDR3 DNA reads TGTGCCAGCAGACCCACAGGTGCTCGCAATGAGCAGTTCTTC. Amino acids: CASRPTGARNEQFF. The V call is TRBV28, the J call TRBJ2-1; a possible D gene is TRBD1 (5 bases). Germline CDR1 and CDR2: MDHEN and SYDVKM. Trimming removed 6 bases at V and 6 bases at J, with 15 bases between. The CDR3 is made up of 14 amino acids.

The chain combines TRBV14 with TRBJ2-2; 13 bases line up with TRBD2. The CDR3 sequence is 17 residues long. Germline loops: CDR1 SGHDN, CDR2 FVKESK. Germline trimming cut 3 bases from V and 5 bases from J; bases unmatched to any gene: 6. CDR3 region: CASSQELAGGPTGELFF. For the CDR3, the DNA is TGTGCCAGCAGCCAGGAACTAGCGGGAGGGCCTACCGGGGAGCTGTTTTTT.

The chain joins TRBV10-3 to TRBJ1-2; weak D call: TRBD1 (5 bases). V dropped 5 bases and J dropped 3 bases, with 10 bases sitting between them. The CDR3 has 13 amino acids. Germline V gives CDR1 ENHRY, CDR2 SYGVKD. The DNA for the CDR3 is TGTGCCATCAGTCTGCGGGACTACTATGGCTACACCTTC. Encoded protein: CAISLRDYYGYTF.

The CDR3 region has the DNA TGTGCCAGTAGTCCCCAGCGGGGGCTAGGCACAGATACGCAGTATTTT. Translation gives CASSPQRGLGTDTQYF. This rearrangement joins TRBV19 to TRBJ2-3; 8 bases fit TRBD2. Germline trimming cut 5 bases from V and 1 base from J; bases unmatched to any gene: 8. CDR1 and CDR2 from the germline V gene are LNHDA and SQIVND (reference sequence). This CDR3 comprises 16 residues.

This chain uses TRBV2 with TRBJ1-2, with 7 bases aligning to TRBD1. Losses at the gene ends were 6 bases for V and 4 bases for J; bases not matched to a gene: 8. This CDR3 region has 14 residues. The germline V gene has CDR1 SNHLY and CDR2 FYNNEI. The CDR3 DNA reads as TGTGCCAGCAGCGTGATGCGGGACAGCTATGGCTACACCTTC. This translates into CASSVMRDSYGYTF.

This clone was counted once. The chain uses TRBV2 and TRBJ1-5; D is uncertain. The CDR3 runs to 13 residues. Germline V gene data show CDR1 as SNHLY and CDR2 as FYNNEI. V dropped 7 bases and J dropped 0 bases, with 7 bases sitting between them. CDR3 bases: TGTGCCAGCAAGTCAGATAGCAATCAGCCCCAGCATTTT. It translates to CASKSDSNQPQHF.

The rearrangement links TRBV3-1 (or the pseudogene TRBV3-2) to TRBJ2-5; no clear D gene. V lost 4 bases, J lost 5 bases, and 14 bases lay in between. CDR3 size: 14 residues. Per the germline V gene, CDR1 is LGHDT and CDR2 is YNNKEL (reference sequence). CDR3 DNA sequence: TGTGCCAGCAGCCTTGCTGGGCCCCGGGAGACCCAGTACTTC. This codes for CASSLAGPRETQYF.